This T cell receptor beta chain is from a study of blood T cell repertoires in COVID-19. Turning to the study itself: Acute and convalescent COVID-19 specimens originated in the United States, Italy and Spain.

V trimming: 6 bases; J trimming: 3 bases; junction bases outside the gene matches: 1. This CDR3 contains 13 residues. Germline assignment: CDR1 ENHRY and CDR2 SYGVKD. This clone has a handful of counts. Participants' own reports of clinical history determined their cohort assignment. As originally analysed: Reference gene primer amplification gave nucleated cell count estimates. Sequenced by immunoSEQ multiplex PCR; TCRdb stores in-frame clones only, minus some. V, J and clone size reflect that table, while D and trimming were determined from the DNA. The table lists a few hundred thousand clones, 80% to 95% of them singletons.

This TCR was recovered from a woman aged 25 to 39 who had recovered from COVID-19. The rearrangement uses TRBV10-3 and TRBJ2-3, with 9 bases lining up with TRBD2. Sequenced input: PBMCs or T cells enriched from blood (not recorded which). CDR3: CAIRGLATDTQYF. DNA of the CDR3: TGTGCCATCAGGGGACTAGCAACAGATACGCAGTATTTT.